This T cell receptor beta chain is drawn from a study of T cell changes during pregnancy in multiple sclerosis. Data came from immunoSEQ multiplex PCR; TCRdb stores just in-frame clones and leaves some out. The data hold tens of thousands of clones, with roughly 86% observed a single time. Trimming took 1 base from V and 2 from J; bases not matched to a gene: 3. CDR1 is SGHNT and CDR2 is YENEEA in the germline V gene. There are 15 residues in the CDR3. The clonotype originates from a female donor in good health, enrolled as a control in a pregnancy study. This specimen was CD8+ T cells from peripheral blood mononuclear cells, taken in the first trimester of pregnancy. This chain connects TRBV11-3 to TRBJ2-3; 7 positions match TRBD1. The CDR3 bases are TGTGCCAGCAGCTTAGGACAGGGACACACAGATACGCAGTATTTT. Amino acids: CASSLGQGHTDTQYF.